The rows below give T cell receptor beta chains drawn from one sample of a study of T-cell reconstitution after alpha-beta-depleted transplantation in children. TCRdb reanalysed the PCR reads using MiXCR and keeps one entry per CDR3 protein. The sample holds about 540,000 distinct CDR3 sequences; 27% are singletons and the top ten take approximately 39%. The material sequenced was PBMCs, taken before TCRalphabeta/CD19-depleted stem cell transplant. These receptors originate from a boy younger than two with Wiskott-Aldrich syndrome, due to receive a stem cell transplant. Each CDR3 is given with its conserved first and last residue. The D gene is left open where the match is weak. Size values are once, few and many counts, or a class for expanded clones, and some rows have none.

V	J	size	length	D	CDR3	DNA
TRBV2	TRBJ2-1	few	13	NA	CASRYGTYNEQFF	TGTGCCAGCAGATACGGGACTTACAATGAGCAGTTCTTC
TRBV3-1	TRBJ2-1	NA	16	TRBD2	CASSSPMVAGDNEQFF	TGTGCCAGCAGCTCCCCAATGGTAGCGGGAGACAATGAGCAGTTCTTC
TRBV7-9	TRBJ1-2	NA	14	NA	CASSLAPGTFGYTF	TGTGCCAGCAGCTTAGCCCCAGGGACGTTTGGCTACACCTTC
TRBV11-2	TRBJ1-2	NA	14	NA	CASSHHRRKYGYTF	TGTGCCAGCAGCCACCACCGGCGGAAGTATGGCTACACCTTC
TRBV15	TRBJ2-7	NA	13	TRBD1	CATSGQDSYEQYF	TGTGCCACCAGCGGACAGGACTCCTACGAGCAGTACTTC
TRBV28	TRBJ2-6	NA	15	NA	CASSSGAAGANVLTF	TGTGCCAGCAGTAGTGGGGCTGCTGGGGCCAACGTCCTGACTTTC
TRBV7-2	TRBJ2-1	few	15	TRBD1	CASSFGTGFRNEQFF	TGTGCCAGCAGCTTCGGGACAGGCTTCAGGAATGAGCAGTTCTTC
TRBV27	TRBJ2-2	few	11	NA	CASSLRGELFF	TGTGCCAGCAGCCTCAGGGGGGAGCTGTTTTTT
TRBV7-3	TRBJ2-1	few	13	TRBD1	CASSAGTGGDQIF	TGTGCCAGCAGCGCCGGGACAGGGGGCGACCAGATCTTC
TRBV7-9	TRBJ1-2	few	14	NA	CASSLDTGNYGYTF	TGTGCCAGCAGCTTAGATACAGGAAACTATGGCTACACCTTC
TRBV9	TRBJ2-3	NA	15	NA	CASSPTGTRTDTQYF	TGTGCCAGCAGCCCGACAGGGACTCGCACAGATACGCAGTATTTT
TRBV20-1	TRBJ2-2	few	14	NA	CSARGEFDTGELFF	TGCAGTGCTAGAGGGGAGTTTGACACCGGGGAGCTGTTTTTT
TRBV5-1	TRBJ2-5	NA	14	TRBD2	CASSPSGGRETQYF	TGCGCCAGCAGCCCCTCGGGGGGGCGGGAGACCCAGTACTTC
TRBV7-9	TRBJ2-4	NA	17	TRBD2	CASSPTGTSEAKNIQYF	TGTGCCAGCAGCCCAACCGGGACTAGCGAAGCCAAAAACATTCAGTACTTC
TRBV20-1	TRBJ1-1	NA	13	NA	CSAPHTVAAEAFF	TGCAGTGCTCCCCACACGGTCGCGGCTGAAGCTTTCTTT
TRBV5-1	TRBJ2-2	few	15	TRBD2	CASSFGTSTTGELFF	TGCGCCAGCAGCTTCGGGACTAGCACCACCGGGGAGCTGTTTTTT
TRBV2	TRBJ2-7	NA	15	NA	CASRPTITQAYEQYF	TGTGCCAGCAGGCCAACAATTACTCAAGCCTACGAGCAGTACTTC
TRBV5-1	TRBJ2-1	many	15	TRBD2	CASSLALAGYNEQFF	TGTGCCAGCAGCTTAGCGCTAGCGGGGTACAATGAGCAGTTCTTC
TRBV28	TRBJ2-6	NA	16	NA	CASSLYPKAGANVLTF	TGTGCCAGCAGTTTATATCCCAAGGCTGGGGCCAACGTCCTGACTTTC
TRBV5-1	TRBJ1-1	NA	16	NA	CASSLVGPPTSPEAFF	TGCGCCAGCAGCTTGGTTGGCCCCCCAACTAGCCCTGAAGCTTTCTTT
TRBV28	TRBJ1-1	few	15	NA	CASSEQGRMGNTEAF	TGTGCCAGCAGCGAACAGGGACGGATGGGAAACACTGAAGCTTTT
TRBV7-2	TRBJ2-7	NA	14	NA	CASSISGSTYEQYF	TGTGCCAGCAGTATAAGCGGGTCCACCTACGAGCAGTACTTC
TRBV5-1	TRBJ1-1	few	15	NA	CASTDPRDQNTEAFF	TGCGCCAGCACGGACCCCAGGGACCAGAACACTGAAGCTTTCTTT
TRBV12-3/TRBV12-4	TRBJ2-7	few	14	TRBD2	CASSRAGGPGEQYF	TGTGCCAGCAGCAGAGCGGGAGGGCCAGGCGAGCAGTACTTC
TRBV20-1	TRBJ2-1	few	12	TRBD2	CRTGTSGFEQFF	TGCAGAACCGGGACTAGCGGCTTTGAGCAGTTCTTC
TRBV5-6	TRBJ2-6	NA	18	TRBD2	CASSFFREGLSGANVLTF	TGTGCCAGCAGCTTCTTTCGGGAGGGCCTATCCGGGGCCAACGTCCTGACTTTC
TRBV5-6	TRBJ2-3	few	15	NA	CASSPRLANTDTQYF	TGTGCCAGCAGCCCACGACTGGCCAACACAGATACGCAGTATTTT
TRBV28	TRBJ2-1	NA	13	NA	CASSFQTDNEQFF	TGTGCCAGCAGTTTCCAGACAGACAATGAGCAGTTCTTC
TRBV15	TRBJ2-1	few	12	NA	CATSRVGFEQFF	TGTGCCACCAGCAGAGTGGGATTCGAGCAGTTCTTC
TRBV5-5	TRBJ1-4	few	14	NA	CASSTTTGGEKLFF	TGTGCCAGCAGCACGACGACAGGCGGCGAAAAACTGTTTTTT